Below, one TCR beta chain is given with its context. Between the trimmed V and J ends, which lost 6 bases and 0 bases, there was a span of 14 bases. The germline CDR1 and CDR2 sequences are MNHNS and SASEGT. The CDR3 has 15 amino acids. The data were obtained in a study of shared clonotypes between healthy human individuals. Here immunoSEQ multiplex PCR was the method, and the copy in TCRdb shows in-frame clones only, minus some. The profile shows about 2 million clones, less than 95% of them singletons. CD45RO negativity and positive selection for CCR7 defined naive CD8 cells, a population that excluded terminally differentiated effector memory CD45RA+ cells.

The sequencing input was naive CD8+ T cells sorted from blood. The source is a man between 18 and 29 years old in good health. This sequence joins TRBV6-1 and TRBJ1-2; D ambiguous. CDR3 loop: CASREGSLPNYGYTF. The DNA for the CDR3 is TGTGCCAGCAGGGAGGGATCCCTACCTAACTATGGCTACACCTTC.